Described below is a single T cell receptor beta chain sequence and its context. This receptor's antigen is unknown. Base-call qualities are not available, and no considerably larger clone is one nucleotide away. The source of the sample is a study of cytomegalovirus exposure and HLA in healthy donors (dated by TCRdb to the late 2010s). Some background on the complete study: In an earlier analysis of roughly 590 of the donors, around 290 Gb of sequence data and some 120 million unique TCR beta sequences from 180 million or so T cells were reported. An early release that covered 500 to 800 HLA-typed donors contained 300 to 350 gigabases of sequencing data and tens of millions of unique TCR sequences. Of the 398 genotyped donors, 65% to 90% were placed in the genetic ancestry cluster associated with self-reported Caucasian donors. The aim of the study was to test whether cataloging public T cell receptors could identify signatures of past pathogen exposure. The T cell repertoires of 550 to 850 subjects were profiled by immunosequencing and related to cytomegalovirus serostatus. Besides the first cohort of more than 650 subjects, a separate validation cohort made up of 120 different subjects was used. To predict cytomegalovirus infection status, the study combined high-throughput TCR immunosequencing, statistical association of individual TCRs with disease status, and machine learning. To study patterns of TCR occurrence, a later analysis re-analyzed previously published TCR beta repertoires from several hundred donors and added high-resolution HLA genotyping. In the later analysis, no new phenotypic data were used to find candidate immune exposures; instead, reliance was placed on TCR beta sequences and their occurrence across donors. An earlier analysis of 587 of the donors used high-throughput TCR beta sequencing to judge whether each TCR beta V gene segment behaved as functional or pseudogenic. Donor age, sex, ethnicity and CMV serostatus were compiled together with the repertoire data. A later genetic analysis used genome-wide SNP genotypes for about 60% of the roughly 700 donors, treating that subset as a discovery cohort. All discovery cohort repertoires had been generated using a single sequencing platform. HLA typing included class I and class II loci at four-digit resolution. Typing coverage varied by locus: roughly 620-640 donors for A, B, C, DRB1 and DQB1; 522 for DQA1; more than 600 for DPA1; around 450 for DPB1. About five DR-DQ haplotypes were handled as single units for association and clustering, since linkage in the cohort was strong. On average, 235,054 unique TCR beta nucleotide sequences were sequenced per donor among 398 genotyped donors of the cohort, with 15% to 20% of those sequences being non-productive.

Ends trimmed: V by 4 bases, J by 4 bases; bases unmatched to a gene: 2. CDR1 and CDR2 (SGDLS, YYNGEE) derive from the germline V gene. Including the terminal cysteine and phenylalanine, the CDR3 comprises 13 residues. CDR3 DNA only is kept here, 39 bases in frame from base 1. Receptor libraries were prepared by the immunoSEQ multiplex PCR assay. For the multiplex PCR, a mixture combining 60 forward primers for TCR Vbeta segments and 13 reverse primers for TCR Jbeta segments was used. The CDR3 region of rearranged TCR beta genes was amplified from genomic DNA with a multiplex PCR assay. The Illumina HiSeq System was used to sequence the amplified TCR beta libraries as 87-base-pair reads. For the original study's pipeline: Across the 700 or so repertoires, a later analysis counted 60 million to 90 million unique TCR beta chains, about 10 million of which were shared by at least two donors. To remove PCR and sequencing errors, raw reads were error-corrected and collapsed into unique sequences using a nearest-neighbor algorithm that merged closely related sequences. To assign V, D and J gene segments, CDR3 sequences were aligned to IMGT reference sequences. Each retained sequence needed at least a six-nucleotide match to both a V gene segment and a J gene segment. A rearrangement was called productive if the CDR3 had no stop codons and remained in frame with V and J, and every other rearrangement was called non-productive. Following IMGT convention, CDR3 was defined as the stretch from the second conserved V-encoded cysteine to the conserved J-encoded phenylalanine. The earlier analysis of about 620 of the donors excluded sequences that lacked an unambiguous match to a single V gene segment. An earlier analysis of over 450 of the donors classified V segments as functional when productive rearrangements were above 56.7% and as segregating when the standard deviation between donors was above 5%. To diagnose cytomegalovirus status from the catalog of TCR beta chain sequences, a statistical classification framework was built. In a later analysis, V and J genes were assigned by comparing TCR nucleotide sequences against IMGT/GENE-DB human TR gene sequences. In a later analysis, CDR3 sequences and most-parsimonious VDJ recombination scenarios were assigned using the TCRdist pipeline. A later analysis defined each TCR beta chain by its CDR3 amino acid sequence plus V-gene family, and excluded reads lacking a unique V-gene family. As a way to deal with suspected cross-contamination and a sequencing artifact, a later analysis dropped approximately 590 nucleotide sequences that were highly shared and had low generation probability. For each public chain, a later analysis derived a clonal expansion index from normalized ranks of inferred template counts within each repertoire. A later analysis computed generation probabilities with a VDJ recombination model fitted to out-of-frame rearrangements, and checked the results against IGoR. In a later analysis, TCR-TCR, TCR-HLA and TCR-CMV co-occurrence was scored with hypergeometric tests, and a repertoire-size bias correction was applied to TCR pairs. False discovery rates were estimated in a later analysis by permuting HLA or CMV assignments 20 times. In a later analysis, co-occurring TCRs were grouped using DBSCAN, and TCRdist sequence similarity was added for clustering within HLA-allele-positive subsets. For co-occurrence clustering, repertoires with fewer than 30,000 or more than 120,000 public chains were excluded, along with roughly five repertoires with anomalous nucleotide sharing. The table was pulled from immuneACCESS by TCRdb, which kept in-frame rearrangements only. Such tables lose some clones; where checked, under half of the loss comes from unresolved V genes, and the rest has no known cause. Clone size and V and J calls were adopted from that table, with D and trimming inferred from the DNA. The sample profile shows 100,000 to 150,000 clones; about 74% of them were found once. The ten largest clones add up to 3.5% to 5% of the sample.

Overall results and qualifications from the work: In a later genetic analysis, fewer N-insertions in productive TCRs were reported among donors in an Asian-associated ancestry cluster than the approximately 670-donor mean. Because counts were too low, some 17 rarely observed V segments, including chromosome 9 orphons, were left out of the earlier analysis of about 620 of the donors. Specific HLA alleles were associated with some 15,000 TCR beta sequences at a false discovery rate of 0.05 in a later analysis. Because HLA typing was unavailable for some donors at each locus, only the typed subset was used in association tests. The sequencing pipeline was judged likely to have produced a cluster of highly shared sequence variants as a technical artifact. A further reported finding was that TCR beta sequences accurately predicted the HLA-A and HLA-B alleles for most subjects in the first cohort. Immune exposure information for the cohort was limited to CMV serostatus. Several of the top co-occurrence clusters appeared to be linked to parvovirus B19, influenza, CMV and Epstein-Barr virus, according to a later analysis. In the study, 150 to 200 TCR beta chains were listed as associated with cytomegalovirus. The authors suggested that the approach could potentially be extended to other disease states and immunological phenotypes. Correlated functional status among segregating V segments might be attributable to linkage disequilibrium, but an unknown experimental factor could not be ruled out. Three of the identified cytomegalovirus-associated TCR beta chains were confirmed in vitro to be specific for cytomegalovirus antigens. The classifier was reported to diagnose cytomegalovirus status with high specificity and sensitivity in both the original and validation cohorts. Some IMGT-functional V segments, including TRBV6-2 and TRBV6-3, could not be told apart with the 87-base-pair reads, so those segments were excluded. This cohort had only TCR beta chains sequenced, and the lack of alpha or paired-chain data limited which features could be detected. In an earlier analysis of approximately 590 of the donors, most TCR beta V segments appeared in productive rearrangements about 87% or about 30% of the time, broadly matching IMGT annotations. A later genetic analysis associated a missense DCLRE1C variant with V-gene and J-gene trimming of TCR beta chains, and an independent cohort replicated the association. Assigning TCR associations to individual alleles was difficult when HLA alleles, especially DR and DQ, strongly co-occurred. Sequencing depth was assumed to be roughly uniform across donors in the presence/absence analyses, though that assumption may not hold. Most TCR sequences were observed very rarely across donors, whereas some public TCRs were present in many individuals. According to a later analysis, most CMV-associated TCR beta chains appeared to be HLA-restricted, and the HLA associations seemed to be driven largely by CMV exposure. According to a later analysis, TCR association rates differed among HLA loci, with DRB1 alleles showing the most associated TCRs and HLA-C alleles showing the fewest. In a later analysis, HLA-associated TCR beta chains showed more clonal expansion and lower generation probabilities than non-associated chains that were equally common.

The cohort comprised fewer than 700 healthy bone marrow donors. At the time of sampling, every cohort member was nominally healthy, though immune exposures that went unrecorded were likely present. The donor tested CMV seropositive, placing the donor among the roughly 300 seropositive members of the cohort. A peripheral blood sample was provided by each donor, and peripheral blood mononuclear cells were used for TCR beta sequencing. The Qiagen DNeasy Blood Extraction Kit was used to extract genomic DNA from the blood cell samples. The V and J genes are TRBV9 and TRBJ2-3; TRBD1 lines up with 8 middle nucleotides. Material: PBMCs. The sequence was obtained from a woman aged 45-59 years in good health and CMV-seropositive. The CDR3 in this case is CASSSGGADTQYF. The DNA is TGTGCCAGCAGCTCAGGGGGCGCAGATACGCAGTATTTT.